This TCR beta chain originates from a study of cytomegalovirus exposure and HLA in healthy donors (TCRdb year 2017). Background on the whole study: An earlier analysis of fewer than 750 of the donors reported 250 to 300 Gb of sequence data and around 110 million unique TCR beta sequences obtained from approximately 180 million T cells. In an earlier analysis of about 590 of the donors, high-throughput TCR beta sequencing was used to judge whether each TCR beta V gene segment behaved as functional or pseudogenic. To predict cytomegalovirus infection status, the study brought together high-throughput TCR immunosequencing, statistical association of individual TCRs with disease status, and machine learning. To study patterns of TCR occurrence, a later analysis re-analyzed previously published TCR beta repertoires from 700 or so donors and added high-resolution HLA genotyping. Typing coverage differed by locus: A, B, C, DRB1 and DQB1 were typed in roughly 620-630 donors, DQA1 in about 510, DPA1 in roughly 590, and DPB1 in 400 to 490. The later analysis used no new phenotypic data to find candidate immune exposures, relying instead on TCR beta sequences and their occurrence across donors. Genome-wide SNP genotypes for about 60% of the roughly 700 donors were used in a later genetic analysis, which treated that subset as a discovery cohort. An early release covering some 640 HLA-typed donors comprised approximately 300 gigabases of sequencing data and about 90 million unique TCR sequences. Roughly 5 DR-DQ haplotypes were handled as single units for association and clustering, since linkage in the cohort was strong. Donor age, sex, ethnicity and CMV serostatus were compiled alongside the repertoire data. The T cell repertoires of around 730 subjects were profiled by immunosequencing and related to cytomegalovirus serostatus. On average, roughly 200,000 unique TCR beta nucleotide sequences were sequenced per donor among 398 genotyped donors of the cohort, with roughly 18% of those sequences being non-productive. All discovery cohort repertoires had been generated using a single sequencing platform. Class I and class II HLA loci were covered by the typing at four-digit resolution. The study aimed to test whether cataloging public T cell receptors could reveal signatures of past pathogen exposure. A separate validation cohort of roughly 130 different subjects was used in addition to the approximately 670-subject first cohort. Of the 398 genotyped donors, 65% to 90% were placed in the genetic ancestry cluster associated with self-reported Caucasian donors.

CDR1 and CDR2 are drawn from the germline V gene: SNHLY, FYNNEI. V loses 8 bases of germline sequence and J loses 5 bases, and the interval between the two ends is 24 bases. The CDR3 measures 16 amino acids from cysteine to phenylalanine. The read is trimmed to its CDR3 DNA, 48 bases read in frame from base 1. The cohort was made up of several hundred healthy bone marrow donors. Cohort members were all nominally healthy when sampled, although unrecorded immune exposures were likely present. The donor tested CMV seronegative and was one of the 352 seronegative cohort members. Every donor gave a peripheral blood sample, and the peripheral blood mononuclear cells from that sample were used for TCR beta sequencing. Genomic DNA extraction from the blood cell samples was performed with the Qiagen DNeasy Blood Extraction Kit. Results and caveats for the whole study, not just this receptor: An earlier analysis of around 600 of the donors showed that most TCR beta V segments appeared in productive rearrangements either about 87% or about 30% of the time, which broadly matched IMGT annotations. The only immune exposure information available for the cohort was CMV serostatus. A further reported finding was that TCR beta sequences accurately predicted the HLA-A and HLA-B alleles for most subjects in the first cohort. Linkage disequilibrium might explain the correlated functional status among segregating V segments, but an unknown experimental factor could not be ruled out. According to a later analysis, parvovirus B19, influenza, CMV and Epstein-Barr virus appeared linked to several top co-occurrence clusters. The 87-base-pair reads could not distinguish some IMGT-functional V segments, including TRBV6-2 and TRBV6-3, so those segments were excluded. At a false discovery rate of 0.05, a later analysis linked 16,000 or so TCR beta sequences to specific HLA alleles. Because HLA typing was missing for some donors at each locus, association tests included only the typed subset. According to a later analysis, TCR association rates differed among HLA loci, with DRB1 alleles showing the most associated TCRs and HLA-C alleles showing the fewest. The cohort was sequenced for TCR beta chains only, and without alpha or paired-chain data the features that could be detected were limited. The classifier was reported to diagnose cytomegalovirus status with high specificity and sensitivity in both the original and validation cohorts. Compared with equally common non-associated chains, HLA-associated TCR beta chains in a later analysis were more clonally expanded and had lower generation probabilities. In vitro tests confirmed that a few of the cytomegalovirus-associated TCR beta chains recognize cytomegalovirus antigens. The sequencing pipeline was judged likely to have produced a cluster of highly shared sequence variants as a technical artifact. In a later genetic analysis, fewer N-insertions in productive TCRs were reported among donors in an Asian-associated ancestry cluster than the roughly 700-donor mean. It was suggested by the authors that the approach could potentially be generalized to other disease states and immunological phenotypes. According to a later analysis, most CMV-associated TCR beta chains appeared to be HLA-restricted, and the HLA associations seemed to be driven largely by CMV exposure. Across donors, most TCR sequences were observed very rarely, whereas some public TCRs were present in many individuals. About 15 rarely observed V segments, including chromosome 9 orphons, were excluded from the earlier analysis of approximately 500 of the donors because counts were too low. Roughly uniform sequencing depth across donors was assumed in presence/absence analyses, although this assumption may not hold. Assigning TCR associations to individual alleles was difficult when HLA alleles, especially DR and DQ, strongly co-occurred. V-gene and J-gene trimming of TCR beta chains was associated with a missense DCLRE1C variant in a later genetic analysis, and the association was replicated in an independent cohort. In the study, around 150 TCR beta chains were listed as associated with cytomegalovirus.

To note about this clone: Its antigen has not been determined. This sample includes further DNA sequences coding for the same CDR3.

Libraries were made using the immunoSEQ multiplex PCR assay. For the multiplex PCR, a mixture combining 60 forward primers for TCR Vbeta segments and 13 reverse primers for TCR Jbeta segments was used. The CDR3 region of rearranged TCR beta genes was amplified from genomic DNA with a multiplex PCR assay. On the Illumina HiSeq System, the amplified TCR beta libraries were sequenced as 87-base-pair reads. In the source study's methods: A later analysis counted 65 million to 90 million unique TCR beta chains across the approximately 700 repertoires, and around 9.9 million of these chains were shared by at least two donors. A nearest-neighbor algorithm error-corrected the raw reads and collapsed the reads into unique sequences, merging closely related sequences to remove PCR and sequencing errors. Alignment of CDR3 sequences to IMGT reference sequences was used to assign V, D and J gene segments. For a sequence to be retained, a match of at least six nucleotides to both a V gene segment and a J gene segment was required. Rearrangements were called productive when the CDR3 lacked stop codons and stayed in frame with V and J; all others were non-productive. CDR3 was defined according to IMGT convention as the region running from the second conserved V-encoded cysteine to the conserved J-encoded phenylalanine. In an earlier analysis of more than 550 of the donors, sequences lacking an unambiguous match to a single V gene segment were excluded. An earlier analysis of 500 to 700 of the donors classified V segments as functional when productive rearrangements were above 56.7% and as segregating when the standard deviation between donors was above 5%. A statistical classification framework was developed to diagnose cytomegalovirus status using the catalog of TCR beta chain sequences. A later analysis assigned V and J genes by comparing TCR nucleotide sequences with IMGT/GENE-DB human TR gene sequences. The TCRdist pipeline was used in a later analysis to assign CDR3 sequences and most-parsimonious VDJ recombination scenarios. In a later analysis, each TCR beta chain was defined by its CDR3 amino acid sequence together with its V-gene family, and reads without a unique V-gene family were excluded. As a way to deal with suspected cross-contamination and a sequencing artifact, a later analysis dropped roughly 620 nucleotide sequences that were highly shared and had low generation probability. For each public chain, a later analysis derived a clonal expansion index from normalized ranks of inferred template counts within each repertoire. A later analysis computed generation probabilities with a VDJ recombination model fitted to out-of-frame rearrangements, and checked the results against IGoR. Hypergeometric tests were used in a later analysis to score TCR-TCR, TCR-HLA and TCR-CMV co-occurrence, with a repertoire-size bias correction applied to the TCR pairs. A later analysis estimated false discovery rates by permuting HLA or CMV assignments 20 times. In a later analysis, co-occurring TCRs were grouped using DBSCAN, and TCRdist sequence similarity was added for clustering within HLA-allele-positive subsets. Repertoires with fewer than 30,000 or more than 120,000 public chains, plus five repertoires with anomalous nucleotide sharing, were excluded from co-occurrence clustering. Drawn from immuneACCESS, this table holds only the in-frame rearrangements with V and J called that TCRdb kept. Clones are partly lost; checked studies trace under half to an unresolved V gene and leave the rest unexplained. That table gives V, J and clone size, and the DNA gave D and trimming. This sample's table contains under 200,000 clones. About 6.8% of the sample belongs to the ten largest clones.

This sequence was found in a young man in good health and CMV-seronegative. Sequenced: PBMCs. This chain joins TRBV2 to TRBJ1-1, with TRBD1 tentatively as D gene (6 bases match). The CDR3 here reads CASAGAGGGLGTEAFF. The DNA is TGTGCCAGCGCTGGGGCTGGGGGGGGCCTCGGGACTGAAGCTTTCTTT.